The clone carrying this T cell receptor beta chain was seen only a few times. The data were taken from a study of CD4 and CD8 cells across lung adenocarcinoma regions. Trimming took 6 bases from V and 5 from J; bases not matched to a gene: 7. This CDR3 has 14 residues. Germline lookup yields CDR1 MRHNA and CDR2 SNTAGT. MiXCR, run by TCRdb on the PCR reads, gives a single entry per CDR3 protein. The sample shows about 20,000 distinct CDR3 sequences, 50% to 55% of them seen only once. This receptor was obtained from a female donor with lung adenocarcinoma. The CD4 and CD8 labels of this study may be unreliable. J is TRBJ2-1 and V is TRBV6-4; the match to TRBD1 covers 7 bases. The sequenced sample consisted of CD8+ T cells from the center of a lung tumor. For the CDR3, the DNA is TGTGCCAGCAGCGCCACGGACAGGAACAATGAGCAGTTCTTC. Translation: CASSATDRNNEQFF.